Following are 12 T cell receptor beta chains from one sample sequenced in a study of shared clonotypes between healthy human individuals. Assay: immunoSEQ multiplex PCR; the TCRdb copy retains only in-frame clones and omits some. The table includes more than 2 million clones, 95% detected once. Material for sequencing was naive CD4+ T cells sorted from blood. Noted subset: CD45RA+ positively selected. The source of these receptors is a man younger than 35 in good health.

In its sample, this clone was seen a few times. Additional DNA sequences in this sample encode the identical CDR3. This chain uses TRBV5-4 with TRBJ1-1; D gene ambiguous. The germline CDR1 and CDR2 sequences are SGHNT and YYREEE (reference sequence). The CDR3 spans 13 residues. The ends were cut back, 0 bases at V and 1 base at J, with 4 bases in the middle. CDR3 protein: CASSLGENTEAFF. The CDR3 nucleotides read TGTGCCAGCAGCTTGGGAGAGAACACTGAAGCTTTCTTT.

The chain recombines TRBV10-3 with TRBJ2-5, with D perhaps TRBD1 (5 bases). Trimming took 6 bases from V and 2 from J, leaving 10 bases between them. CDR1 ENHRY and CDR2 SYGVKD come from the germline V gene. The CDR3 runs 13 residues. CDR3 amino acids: CAISGHTQETQYF. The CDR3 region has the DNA TGTGCCATCAGCGGACATACTCAAGAGACCCAGTACTTC.

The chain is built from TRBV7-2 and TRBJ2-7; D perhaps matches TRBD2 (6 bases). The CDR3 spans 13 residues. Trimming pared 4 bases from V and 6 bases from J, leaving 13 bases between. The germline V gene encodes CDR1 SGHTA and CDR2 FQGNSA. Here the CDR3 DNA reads TGTGCCAGCAGCTACGGCGCGGGACTCGAGCAGTACTTC. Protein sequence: CASSYGAGLEQYF. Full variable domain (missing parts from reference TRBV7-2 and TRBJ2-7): GAGVSQSPSNKVTEKGKDVELRCDPISGHTALYWYRQSLGQGLEFLIYFQGNSAPDKSGLPSDRFSAERTGGSVSTLTIQRTQQEDSAVYLCASSYGAGLEQYFGPGTRLTVT.

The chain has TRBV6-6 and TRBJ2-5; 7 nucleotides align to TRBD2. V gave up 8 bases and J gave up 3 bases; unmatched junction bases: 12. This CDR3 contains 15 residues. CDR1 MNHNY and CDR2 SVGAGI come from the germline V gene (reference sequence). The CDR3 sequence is CASSLSGYGEETQYF. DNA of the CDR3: TGTGCCAGCTCCCTTAGCGGGTACGGAGAAGAGACCCAGTACTTC.

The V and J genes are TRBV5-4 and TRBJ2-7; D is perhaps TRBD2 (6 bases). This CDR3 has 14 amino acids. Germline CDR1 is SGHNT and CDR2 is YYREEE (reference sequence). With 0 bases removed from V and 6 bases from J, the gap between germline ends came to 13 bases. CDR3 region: CASSLGASAGEQYF. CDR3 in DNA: TGTGCCAGCAGCTTGGGGGCTAGCGCGGGCGAGCAGTACTTC.

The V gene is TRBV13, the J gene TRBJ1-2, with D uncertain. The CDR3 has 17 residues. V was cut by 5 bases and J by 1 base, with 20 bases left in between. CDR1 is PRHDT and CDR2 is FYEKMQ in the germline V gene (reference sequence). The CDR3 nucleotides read TGTGCCAGCAGCCAAGGGATGTGGGTTACACTTAACTATGGCTACACCTTC. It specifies CASSQGMWVTLNYGYTF.

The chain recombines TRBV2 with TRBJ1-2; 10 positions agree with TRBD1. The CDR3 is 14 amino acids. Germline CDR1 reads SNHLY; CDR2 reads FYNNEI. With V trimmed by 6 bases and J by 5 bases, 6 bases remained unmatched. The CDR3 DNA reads TGTGCCAGCAGGGGACCGGGACAGGGGTATGGCTACACCTTC. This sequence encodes CASRGPGQGYGYTF.

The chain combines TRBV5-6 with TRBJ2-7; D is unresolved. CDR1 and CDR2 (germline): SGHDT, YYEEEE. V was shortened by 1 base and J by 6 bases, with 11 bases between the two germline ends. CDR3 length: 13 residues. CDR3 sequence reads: CASSLTLSSEQYF. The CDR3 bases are TGTGCCAGCAGCTTGACGCTTAGTTCCGAGCAGTACTTC. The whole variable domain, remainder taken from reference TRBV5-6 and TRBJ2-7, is DAGVTQSPTHLIKTRGQQVTLRCSPKSGHDTVSWYQQALGQGPQFIFQYYEEEERQRGNFPDRFSGHQFPNYSSELNVNALLLGDSALYLCASSLTLSSEQYFGPGTRLTVT.

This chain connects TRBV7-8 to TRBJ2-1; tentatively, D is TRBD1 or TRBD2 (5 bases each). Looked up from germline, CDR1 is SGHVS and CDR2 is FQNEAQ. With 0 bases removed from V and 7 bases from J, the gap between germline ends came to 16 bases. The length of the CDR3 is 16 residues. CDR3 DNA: TGTGCCAGCAGCTTAGCCGGCGGTTGGGACGTGAATGAGCAGTTCTTC. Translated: CASSLAGGWDVNEQFF.

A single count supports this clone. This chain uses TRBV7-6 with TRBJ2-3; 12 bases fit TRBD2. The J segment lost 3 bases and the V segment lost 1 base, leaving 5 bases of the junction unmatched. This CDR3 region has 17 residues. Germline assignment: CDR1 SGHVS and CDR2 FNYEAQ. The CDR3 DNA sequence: TGTGCCAGCAGCTTAGGGGGACTAGCGGGTGTGACAGATACGCAGTATTTT. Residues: CASSLGGLAGVTDTQYF.

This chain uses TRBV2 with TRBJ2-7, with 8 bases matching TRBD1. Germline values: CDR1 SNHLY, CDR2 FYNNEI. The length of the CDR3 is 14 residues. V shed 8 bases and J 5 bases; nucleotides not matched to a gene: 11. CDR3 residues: CASQSQDRVHEQYF. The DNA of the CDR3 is TGTGCCAGCCAAAGTCAGGACAGGGTACACGAGCAGTACTTC.

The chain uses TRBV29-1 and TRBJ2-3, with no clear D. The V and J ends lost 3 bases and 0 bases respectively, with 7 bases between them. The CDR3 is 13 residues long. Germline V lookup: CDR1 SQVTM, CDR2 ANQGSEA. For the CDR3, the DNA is TGCAGCGTTGATCGCGCGAGCACAGATACGCAGTATTTT. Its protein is CSVDRASTDTQYF.